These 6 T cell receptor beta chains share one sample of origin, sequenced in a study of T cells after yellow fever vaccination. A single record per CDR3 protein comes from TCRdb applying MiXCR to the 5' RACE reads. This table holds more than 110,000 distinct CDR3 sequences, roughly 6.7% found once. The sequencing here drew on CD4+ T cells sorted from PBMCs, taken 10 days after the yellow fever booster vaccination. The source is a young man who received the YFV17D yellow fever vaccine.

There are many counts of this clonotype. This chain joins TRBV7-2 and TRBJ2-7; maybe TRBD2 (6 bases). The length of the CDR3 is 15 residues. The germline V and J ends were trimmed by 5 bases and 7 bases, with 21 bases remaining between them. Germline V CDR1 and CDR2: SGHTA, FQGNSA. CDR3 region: CASSPARLEGVEQYF. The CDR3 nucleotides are TGTGCCAGCAGCCCCGCCCGACTAGAGGGTGTTGAGCAGTACTTC.

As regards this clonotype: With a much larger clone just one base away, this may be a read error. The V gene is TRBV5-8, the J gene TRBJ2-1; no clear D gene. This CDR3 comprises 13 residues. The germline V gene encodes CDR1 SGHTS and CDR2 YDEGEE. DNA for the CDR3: TGTGCCAGCAGCTCGATAAATGGCAATGTGCAGTTCTTC. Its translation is CASSSINGNVQFF.

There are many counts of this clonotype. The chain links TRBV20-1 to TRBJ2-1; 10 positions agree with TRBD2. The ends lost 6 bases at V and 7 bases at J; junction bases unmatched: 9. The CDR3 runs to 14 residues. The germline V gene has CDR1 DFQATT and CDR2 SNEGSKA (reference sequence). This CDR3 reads CSARLAGAFNEQFF. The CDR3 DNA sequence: TGCAGTGCGAGACTAGCGGGCGCCTTTAATGAGCAGTTCTTC.

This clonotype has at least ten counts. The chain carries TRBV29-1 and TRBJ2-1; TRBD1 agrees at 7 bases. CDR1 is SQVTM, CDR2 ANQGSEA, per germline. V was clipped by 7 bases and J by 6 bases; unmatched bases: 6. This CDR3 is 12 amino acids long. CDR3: CSARTGRNEQFF. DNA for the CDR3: TGCAGCGCCCGGACAGGCCGCAATGAGCAGTTCTTC.

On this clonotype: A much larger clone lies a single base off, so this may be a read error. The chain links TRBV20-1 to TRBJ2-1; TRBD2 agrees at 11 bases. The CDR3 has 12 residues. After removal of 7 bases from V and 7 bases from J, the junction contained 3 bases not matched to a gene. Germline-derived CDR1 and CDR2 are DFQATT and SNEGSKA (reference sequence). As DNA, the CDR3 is TGCAGTGTTTTAGCGGGAGGGAATGAGCAGTTCTTC. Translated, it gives CSVLAGGNEQFF.

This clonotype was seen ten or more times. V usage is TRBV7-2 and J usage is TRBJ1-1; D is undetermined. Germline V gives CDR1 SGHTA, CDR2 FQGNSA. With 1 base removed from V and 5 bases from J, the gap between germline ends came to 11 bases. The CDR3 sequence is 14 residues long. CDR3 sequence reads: CASSLGLSATEAFF. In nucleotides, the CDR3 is TGTGCCAGCAGCTTAGGGTTGTCAGCTACTGAAGCTTTCTTT.